One and the same sample provided the 28 T cell receptor beta chains below, sequenced in a study of blood T cell repertoires in COVID-19. Here immunoSEQ multiplex PCR was the method, and the copy in TCRdb shows in-frame clones only, minus some. The sample lists 70,000 to 80,000 clones, 80% occurring once. Source material: peripheral blood. These receptors were collected from a human donor in a cohort sampled during active COVID-19.

This chain uses TRBV27 with TRBJ1-1, with D perhaps matching TRBD1 (5 bases). This CDR3 is built from 15 residues. V dropped 8 bases and J dropped 0 bases, with 16 bases sitting between them. Germline V lookup: CDR1 MNHEY, CDR2 SMNVEV (reference sequence). CDR3 region: CASRGWGGLNTEAFF. In DNA form, the CDR3 reads TGTGCCAGCCGTGGTTGGGGCGGACTGAACACTGAAGCTTTCTTT.

The V and J genes are TRBV5-1 and TRBJ2-3; tentative D call: TRBD2 (5 bases). The CDR3 sequence is 15 residues long. V was trimmed by 1 base and J by 0 bases, leaving 9 bases between them. In germline, CDR1 is SGHRS, CDR2 YFSETQ. The CDR3: CASSLSGMSTDTQYF. The CDR3 DNA follows: TGCGCCAGCAGCTTGTCGGGGATGAGCACAGATACGCAGTATTTT.

The genes are TRBV6-5 and TRBJ2-1; TRBD1 might be the D (6 bases). This CDR3 has 13 residues. V was cut by 4 bases and J by 4 bases, with 8 bases left in between. Germline CDR1 MNHEY, CDR2 SVGAGI. CDR3 sequence: CASSLTGYNEQFF. CDR3 DNA sequence: TGTGCCAGCAGTTTGACAGGATACAATGAGCAGTTCTTC.

A single count supports this clone. The gene calls are TRBV7-9 and TRBJ2-3; TRBD2 agrees at 9 bases. Germline V gene sequence: CDR1 SEHNR, CDR2 FQNEAQ (reference sequence). Losses at the gene ends were 0 bases for V and 4 bases for J; bases not matched to a gene: 8. This CDR3 region has 17 residues. This CDR3 reads CASSLAGAGGAADTQYF. The CDR3 nucleotides read TGTGCCAGCAGCTTAGCCGGGGCGGGAGGGGCTGCAGATACGCAGTATTTT.

The J gene is TRBJ1-4, the V gene TRBV7-9; TRBD1 is a possible D gene (5 bases). The CDR3 runs 15 residues. CDR1 and CDR2 (germline): SEHNR, FQNEAQ (reference sequence). Trimming removed 5 bases at V and 8 bases at J, with 18 bases between. CDR3 nucleotides: TGTGCCAGCAGCCTCTCCGGGGCCGGGGGGGAAAAACTGTTTTTT. This translates into CASSLSGAGGEKLFF.

In its sample, this clone was seen a few times. The chain links TRBV4-1 to TRBJ1-6; D remains ambiguous. CDR3 length: 18 amino acids. Germline CDR1 MGHRA, CDR2 YSYEKL. The V end lost 4 bases, the J end lost 5 bases, and 21 bases lay between the germline ends. Here the CDR3 DNA reads TGCGCCAGCAGCCGCGCGGTGGTCCAAGCGAGTAATAATTCACCCCTCCACTTT. Amino acids: CASSRAVVQASNNSPLHF.

The chain recombines TRBV19 with TRBJ2-2; 14 bases are shared with TRBD2. In germline, CDR1 is LNHDA, CDR2 SQIVND (reference sequence). This CDR3 region has 15 residues. V lost 9 bases, J lost 7 bases, and 7 bases stayed unmatched. CDR3: CASQTSGGAGGELFF. As DNA, the CDR3 is TGTGCCAGCCAGACTAGCGGGGGGGCCGGCGGGGAGCTGTTTTTT.

This chain uses TRBV5-4 with TRBJ2-7; 8 bases are shared with TRBD1. The CDR3 totals 15 residues. V lost 4 bases, J lost 4 bases, and 10 bases stayed unmatched. Germline lookup yields CDR1 SGHNT and CDR2 YYREEE (reference sequence). CDR3 residues: CASSPQGGHGYEQYF. CDR3 nucleotide sequence: TGTGCCAGCAGCCCACAGGGGGGCCATGGGTACGAGCAGTACTTC.

As for this clone: Since the CDR3 does not end with the conserved phenylalanine or tryptophan, this likely comes from a read error. The limits of the CDR3 on the DNA are not certain, so only TCRdb's listed CDR3 is given. The chain couples TRBV21-1 to TRBJ2-7; TRBD2 was called by the table and not checked on the DNA. TRBV21-1 is shown as a pseudogene. The CDR3 is 13 residues long, ends included. The CDR3 sequence: CASNRSDSKGIIG.

This clone was counted a single time. The chain couples TRBV18 to TRBJ2-6, with 8 positions matching TRBD1. Germline CDR1 and CDR2: KGHSH and LQKENI. The CDR3 covers 16 residues. J was trimmed by 2 bases and V by 3 bases; bases with no gene match: 3. This CDR3 reads CASSPLQGAGANVLTF. The CDR3, as DNA: TGTGCCAGCTCACCCTTACAGGGGGCTGGGGCCAACGTCCTGACTTTC.

The chain has TRBV6-1 and TRBJ2-1; the match to TRBD1 covers 7 bases. V lost 0 bases and J lost 8; bases outside the gene matches: 13. Per germline, CDR1 MNHNS and CDR2 SASEGT. CDR3 length: 17 amino acids. CDR3 region: CASSEALERGRMYEQFF. The CDR3 DNA reads as TGTGCCAGCAGTGAAGCGCTGGAAAGGGGGCGTATGTATGAGCAGTTCTTC.

This chain's CDR3 is CASSQKGVNTEAFF. For the CDR3, the DNA is TGCGCCAGCAGCCAAAAAGGGGTGAACACTGAAGCTTTCTTT. The gene calls are TRBV4-3 and TRBJ1-1, with TRBD1 as a possible D gene (5 bases). Germline V gene lookup returns CDR1 LGHNA and CDR2 YSLEER. Trimming left V 2 bases short and J 0 bases short, with 7 bases between. The CDR3 sequence is 14 residues long.

The chain joins TRBV7-3 to TRBJ2-1; a possible D gene is TRBD1 (5 bases). Germline V gene data show CDR1 as SGHTA and CDR2 as FQGTGA. Trimming cost V 2 bases and J 9 bases, with 11 bases left between them. The CDR3 spans 13 residues. CDR3 residues: CASSLGQGSEQFF. Written as DNA, the CDR3 is TGTGCCAGCAGCTTAGGTCAGGGTAGTGAGCAGTTCTTC.

The chain uses TRBV19 and TRBJ1-2, with D possibly being TRBD1 (5 bases). Germline loops: CDR1 LNHDA, CDR2 SQIVND (reference sequence). Deletions cut 1 base from V and 3 bases from J, with 9 bases between. There are 14 residues in the CDR3. CDR3 coding DNA: TGTGCCAGTAGTATAGGAGGGGACTACTATGGCTACACCTTC. This gives the protein CASSIGGDYYGYTF.

The chain has TRBV6-6 and TRBJ2-7, with a weak D call TRBD1 (6 bases). V dropped 4 bases and J dropped 0 bases, with 13 bases sitting between them. Germline assignment: CDR1 MNHNY and CDR2 SVGAGI (reference sequence). The CDR3 length is 15 residues. The CDR3 is CASSSATGRSYEQYF. The CDR3 bases are TGTGCCAGCAGTTCCGCAACAGGGCGCTCCTACGAGCAGTACTTC.

This CDR3 reads CASSLLGEKLFF. The CDR3 DNA reads as TGTGCCAGCAGTTTACTTGGCGAAAAACTGTTTTTT. The gene calls are TRBV27 and TRBJ1-4, with D hard to call. V shed 2 bases and J shed 8 bases, with 6 bases lying between them. The CDR3 runs to 12 residues. CDR1 is MNHEY, CDR2 SMNVEV, per germline (reference sequence).

By share of the sample, this clone is medium-sized. The J gene is TRBJ1-3, the V gene TRBV9; 7 nucleotides match TRBD1. Trimming removed 3 bases from V and 0 bases from J; junction bases left unmatched: 9. Germline CDR1 SGDLS, CDR2 YYNGEE. This CDR3 is 17 amino acids long. The CDR3 loop is CASSGARGQPSGNTIYF. As DNA, the CDR3 is TGTGCCAGCAGCGGCGCCCGGGGACAGCCCTCTGGAAACACCATATATTTT.

The V gene is TRBV10-3, the J gene TRBJ2-7; D perhaps matches TRBD1 (5 bases). Between the trimmed V and J ends, which lost 6 bases and 6 bases, there was a span of 15 bases. Germline lookup yields CDR1 ENHRY and CDR2 SYGVKD. This CDR3 comprises 13 residues. The CDR3 loop reads CAIRQETAREQYV. CDR3 coding DNA: TGTGCCATCAGACAAGAGACAGCCCGCGAGCAGTACGTC.

The chain is built from TRBV7-8 and TRBJ1-5, with D perhaps matching TRBD1 (5 bases). V was pared by 5 bases and J by 4 bases, with 15 bases between. The CDR3 loop spans 15 amino acids. Per germline, CDR1 SGHVS and CDR2 FQNEAQ. CDR3 residues: CASSVYAGQNQPQHF. In DNA form, the CDR3 reads TGTGCCAGCAGCGTATATGCAGGGCAGAATCAGCCCCAGCATTTT. The entire variable domain, with the rest obtained from reference TRBV7-8 and TRBJ1-5, is as follows: GAGVSQSPRYKVAKRGQDVALRCDPISGHVSLFWYQQALGQGPEFLTYFQNEAQLDKSGLPSDRFFAERPEGSVSTLKIQRTQQEDSAVYLCASSVYAGQNQPQHFGDGTRLSIL.

This clone was recorded a few times. The CDR3 DNA sequence: TGTGCCAGTAGCGTAGCGGGTGGACCCATTAGCACAGATACGCAGTATTTT. Its translation: CASSVAGGPISTDTQYF. The chain combines TRBV19 with TRBJ2-3; 7 bases align to TRBD2. CDR1 LNHDA and CDR2 SQIVND come from the germline V gene (reference sequence). With V trimmed by 6 bases and J by 0 bases, 12 bases remained unmatched. The CDR3 is made up of 17 amino acids.

This chain uses TRBV18 with TRBJ2-3, with D hard to call. This CDR3 has 14 residues. Germline CDR1 KGHSH, CDR2 LQKENI. Trimming took 6 bases from V and 4 from J, leaving 14 bases between them. CDR3 DNA: TGTGCCAGCTCCCCATCACTATGGGCAGATACGCAGTATTTT. Translation gives CASSPSLWADTQYF.

The CDR3, as DNA: TGTGCCAGCAGCGTAGAGGGGGGGGGCTCGAATACGCAGTATTTT. Protein sequence: CASSVEGGGSNTQYF. The rearrangement joins TRBV7-8 to TRBJ2-3, with D perhaps matching TRBD2 (7 bases). CDR3 size: 15 residues. Germline CDR1 SGHVS, CDR2 FQNEAQ. V lost 5 bases and J 7 bases, leaving 19 bases between the germline ends.

The gene calls are TRBV5-1 and TRBJ2-7; 11 positions match TRBD1. This CDR3 contains 15 residues. Germline CDR1 reads SGHRS; CDR2 reads YFSETQ. The V gene end was trimmed by 3 bases and the J gene end by 6 bases; junction bases not matched to a gene: 8. DNA of the CDR3: TGCGCCAGCAGCTCGGGACAGGGGGTCTTTTCCGAGCAGTACTTC. As protein: CASSSGQGVFSEQYF. The full variable domain, rest sourced from reference TRBV5-1 and TRBJ2-7, is KAGVTQTPRYLIKTRGQQVTLSCSPISGHRSVSWYQQTPGQGLQFLFEYFSETQRNKGNFPGRFSGRQFSNSRSEMNVSTLELGDSALYLCASSSGQGVFSEQYFGPGTRLTVT.

This clone was found once. A much larger clone is a single base away; this may be a read error. CDR3: CASSSHNQPQHF. The CDR3 nucleotides are TGTGCCAGCAGCTCCCACAATCAGCCCCAGCATTTT. V is TRBV14 and J is TRBJ1-5, with D unclear. The length of the CDR3 is 12 residues. The V gene lost 5 bases and the J gene lost 3 bases, with 5 bases spanning the gap. CDR1 and CDR2 (germline): SGHDN, FVKESK. Based on the CDR3 plus reference TRBV14 and TRBJ1-5, the full variable domain is EAGVTQFPSHSVIEKGQTVTLRCDPISGHDNLYWYRRVMGKEIKFLLHFVKESKQDESGMPNNRFLAERTGGTYSTLKVQPAELEDSGVYFCASSSHNQPQHFGDGTRLSIL.

The rearrangement joins TRBV7-2 to TRBJ2-5; D not resolved. This CDR3 has 15 residues. Trimming left V 1 base short and J 2 bases short, with 11 bases between. Germline loops: CDR1 SGHTA, CDR2 FQGNSA. The DNA for the CDR3 is TGTGCCAGCAGCTTAGACTCCCCGACACAAGAGACCCAGTACTTC. It codes for CASSLDSPTQETQYF.

This clone was counted a few times. The chain couples TRBV7-2 to TRBJ2-2; the D gene is possibly TRBD1 (6 bases). Per germline, CDR1 SGHTA and CDR2 FQGNSA. The ends were cut back, 2 bases at V and 3 bases at J, with 16 bases in the middle. The CDR3 extends over 17 amino acids. As DNA, the CDR3 is TGTGCCAGCAGCTTACGCTCTGGGGGCCTTGACACCGGGGAGCTGTTTTTT. It encodes CASSLRSGGLDTGELFF.

V and J are TRBV6-6 and TRBJ1-5, with TRBD1 matching over 10 bases. V lost 4 bases to trimming and J lost 6 bases; unmatched junction nucleotides: 6. Germline-derived CDR1 and CDR2 are MNHNY and SVGAGI (reference sequence). The CDR3 loop spans 15 amino acids. CDR3 protein: CASSSGTGELQPQHF. The CDR3 nucleotides read TGTGCCAGCAGTTCCGGGACAGGGGAGCTTCAGCCCCAGCATTTT.

J is TRBJ1-4 and V is TRBV28, with 8 bases that match TRBD1. Germline CDR1 is MDHEN and CDR2 is SYDVKM. Unmatched junction bases numbered 21, after V lost 5 bases and J lost 7 bases. The length of the CDR3 is 19 residues. The CDR3 nucleotides are TGTGCCAGCAGTACCACAAAGGGGGCAGGGGGCATCCGCGGTGAAAAACTGTTTTTT. It codes for CASSTTKGAGGIRGEKLFF.